Following are 12 T cell receptor beta chains from one sample sequenced in a study of T cell clones after liver transplantation (dated by TCRdb to between 2018 and 2021). To prepare the library, the immunoSEQ multiplex PCR assay was applied. As stored in TCRdb, this immuneACCESS dataset retains in-frame rearrangements with V and J assigned. A fraction of the clones does not appear; measured against another copy, unresolved V genes explain less than half of the discrepancy, and the remainder lacks a known reason. The sample data list 8,000 to 10,000 clones, and around three quarters of these were observed just once. Around a fifth of the sample is held by the ten biggest clonotypes. The sequenced sample was CD8+ T cells from blood, obtained at the approximately 16-month timepoint. These receptors all come from a human patient who received a liver transplant. After a transplant, some T cells may have been passed on by the graft donor.

In DNA form, the CDR3 reads TGTGCCACCCAGGGGGGTGGACTAGCGGGGGGCAACAATGAGCAGTTCTTC. Its translation: CATQGGGLAGGNNEQFF. This sequence joins TRBV7-9 and TRBJ2-1, with TRBD2 matching over 14 bases. The length of the CDR3 is 17 residues. Germline-derived CDR1 and CDR2 are SEHNR and FQNEAQ (reference sequence). Losses at the gene ends were 10 bases for V and 5 bases for J; bases not matched to a gene: 13.

The chain is built from TRBV27 and TRBJ2-7; TRBD2 might be the D (6 bases). V shed 2 bases and J shed 6 bases, with 11 bases lying between them. Germline loops: CDR1 MNHEY, CDR2 SMNVEV (reference sequence). The CDR3 has 13 residues. CDR3 coding DNA: TGTGCCAGCAGTTTAGGAGGAGGGACCGAGCAGTACGTC. Protein sequence: CASSLGGGTEQYV.

The J gene is TRBJ2-3, the V gene TRBV27; D is unresolved. This CDR3 is built from 12 residues. V dropped 2 bases and J dropped 5 bases, with 5 bases sitting between them. Germline V gives CDR1 MNHEY, CDR2 SMNVEV (reference sequence). This CDR3 reads CASSLKGDTQYF. In nucleotides, the CDR3 is TGTGCCAGCAGTTTAAAGGGAGATACGCAGTATTTT.

The V and J genes are TRBV14 and TRBJ2-5; no firm D call. Germline CDR1 and CDR2: SGHDN and FVKESK. CDR3 size: 15 residues. Trimming removed 5 bases from V and 4 bases from J, with 17 bases in between. CDR3 nucleotide sequence: TGTGCCAGCAGCACCCAAAAGGTCGAGAGAGAGACCCAGTACTTC. Protein product: CASSTQKVERETQYF.

This clone came up once. The chain uses TRBV27 and TRBJ1-6, with D tentatively TRBD1 (5 bases). With 4 bases removed from V and 7 bases from J, the gap between germline ends came to 11 bases. The CDR3 spans 14 residues. In germline, CDR1 is MNHEY, CDR2 SMNVEV (reference sequence). CDR3 loop: CASSYGGGNSPLHF. CDR3 DNA sequence: TGTGCCAGCAGTTACGGGGGGGGGAATTCACCCCTCCACTTT.

This clone has just a few counts. The chain couples TRBV4-1 to TRBJ2-3; 8 bases are a match to TRBD1. V shed 0 bases and J 2 bases; nucleotides not matched to a gene: 7. The CDR3 is 17 residues long. Germline CDR1 is MGHRA and CDR2 is YSYEKL. The CDR3 bases are TGCGCCAGCAGCCAAGATGGACAGGGAATCCCCACAGATACGCAGTATTTT. Translated: CASSQDGQGIPTDTQYF.

V and J are TRBV28 and TRBJ2-3; no firm D call. Germline V gene data show CDR1 as MDHEN and CDR2 as SYDVKM. V was clipped by 8 bases and J by 6 bases, with 9 bases between them. There are 11 residues in the CDR3. DNA of the CDR3: TGTGCCAGCTCTGCCCCCGATACGCAGTATTTT. As protein: CASSAPDTQYF. The full variable domain, in which reference TRBV28 and TRBJ2-3 provide the parts outside the CDR3, is DVKVTQSSRYLVKRTGEKVFLECVQDMDHENMFWYRQDPGLGLRLIYFSYDVKMKEKGDIPEGYSVSREKKERFSLILESASTNQTSMYLCASSAPDTQYFGPGTRLTVL.

The V call is TRBV27, the J call TRBJ2-2, with unresolved D. The V gene's germline CDR1 is MNHEY and CDR2 SMNVEV (reference sequence). The CDR3 totals 17 residues. Deletions cut 3 bases from V and 5 bases from J, with 19 bases between. The CDR3 DNA is TGTGCCAGCAGTTTGGCATTAGGGCCCACCCGAACCGGGGAGCTGTTTTTT. It specifies CASSLALGPTRTGELFF.

Within the sample, this clone is medium-sized. The chain couples TRBV29-1 to TRBJ1-2; no reliable D call. CDR3 length equals 13 residues. Trimming cost V 3 bases and J 1 base, with 9 bases left between them. Germline V gives CDR1 SQVTM, CDR2 ANQGSEA. The CDR3 sequence: CSVDRGLNYGYTF. Here the CDR3 DNA reads TGCAGCGTTGATCGAGGACTTAACTATGGCTACACCTTC.

CDR3 DNA: TGTGCCAGCAGTACCTTTACAGGCGATTTACCCACAGATACGCAGTATTTT. Protein product: CASSTFTGDLPTDTQYF. The rearrangement joins TRBV28 to TRBJ2-3, with a possible D match to TRBD1 (5 bases). V was shortened by 5 bases and J by 2 bases, with 20 bases between the two germline ends. This CDR3 has 17 amino acids. Germline values: CDR1 MDHEN, CDR2 SYDVKM.

The genes are TRBV7-9 and TRBJ1-1, with a tentative D call TRBD1 (5 bases). Deletions cut 1 base from V and 0 bases from J, with 12 bases between. The CDR3 sequence is 16 residues long. Germline CDR1 is SEHNR and CDR2 is FQNEAQ (reference sequence). The CDR3 bases are TGTGCCAGCAGCTTAGTAGGGGTGGTCATGAACACTGAAGCTTTCTTT. It specifies CASSLVGVVMNTEAFF.

The V call is TRBV7-6, the J call TRBJ2-1, with 10 bases identical to TRBD2. CDR3 length: 15 amino acids. Germline CDR1 SGHVS, CDR2 FNYEAQ. The V gene end was trimmed by 1 base and the J gene end by 8 bases; junction bases not matched to a gene: 5. The CDR3 reads CASSLGSGGRDEQFF. CDR3 in DNA: TGTGCCAGCAGCTTAGGTAGCGGGGGGCGGGATGAGCAGTTCTTC.